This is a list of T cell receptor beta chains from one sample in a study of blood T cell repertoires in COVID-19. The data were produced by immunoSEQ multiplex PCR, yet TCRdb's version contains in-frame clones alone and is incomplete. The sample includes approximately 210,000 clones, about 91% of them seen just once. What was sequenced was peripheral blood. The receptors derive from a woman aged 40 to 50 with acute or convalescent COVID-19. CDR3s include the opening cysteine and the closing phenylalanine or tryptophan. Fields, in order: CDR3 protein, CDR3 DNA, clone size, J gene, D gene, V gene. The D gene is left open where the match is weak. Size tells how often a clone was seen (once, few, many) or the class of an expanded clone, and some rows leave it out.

CASSSDRQVATNEKLFF,TGTGCCAGCAGCTCCGACAGGCAAGTTGCAACTAATGAAAAACTGTTTTTT,once,TRBJ1-4,-,TRBV5-6
CASNPQRMSGEAFF,TGTGCCAGCAATCCTCAGCGAATGAGTGGTGAAGCTTTCTTT,-,TRBJ1-1,-,TRBV6-5
CASSHGTALGGYTF,TGTGCCAGCAGCCATGGGACTGCCCTTGGTGGCTACACCTTC,-,TRBJ1-2,-,TRBV5-6
CASSLVGSYGYTF,TGTGCCAGCAGCTTAGTCGGGTCCTATGGCTACACCTTC,-,TRBJ1-2,-,TRBV7-2
CASSPSPLESGNTIYF,TGTGCCAGCTCACCGAGCCCTCTCGAGAGTGGAAACACCATATATTTT,-,TRBJ1-3,-,TRBV18
CASSLSGQPSYGYTF,TGTGCCAGCAGTTTATCGGGACAGCCCTCCTATGGCTACACCTTC,-,TRBJ1-2,TRBD1,TRBV28
CSAGQGGNQPQHF,TGCAGCGCCGGACAGGGGGGCAATCAGCCCCAGCATTTT,-,TRBJ1-5,TRBD1,TRBV29-1
CASIISGSGDTQYF,TGTGCCAGCATTATTAGCGGGTCAGGGGATACGCAGTATTTT,-,TRBJ2-3,TRBD2,TRBV28
CSASHEGGYTF,TGCAGTGCTAGCCACGAGGGAGGCTACACCTTC,-,TRBJ1-2,-,TRBV20-1
CASSESGLANNEQFF,TGCGCCAGCAGTGAGTCGGGGTTAGCGAACAATGAGCAGTTCTTC,-,TRBJ2-1,-,TRBV10-1
CASSLAPGDQYF,TGTGCCAGCAGCTTAGCGCCGGGGGACCAGTACTTC,-,TRBJ2-5,-,TRBV7-2
CASSTGTGREAFF,TGTGCCAGCTCCACCGGGACAGGCCGTGAAGCTTTCTTT,-,TRBJ1-1,TRBD1,TRBV18
CASGLIAGGPGTGELFF,TGTGCTAGTGGTTTGATCGCGGGGGGGCCCGGAACCGGGGAGCTGTTTTTT,-,TRBJ2-2,TRBD2,TRBV12-5
CASSPQMEETQYF,TGTGCCAGCAGCCCCCAGATGGAAGAGACCCAGTACTTC,-,TRBJ2-5,-,TRBV14
CASSLLQGLSPLHF,TGTGCCAGCAGCCTACTCCAGGGGTTATCACCCCTCCACTTT,-,TRBJ1-6,-,TRBV5-6
CASSRQGSYNSPLHF,TGTGCCAGCAGTAGACAGGGCTCCTATAATTCACCCCTCCACTTT,-,TRBJ1-6,TRBD1,TRBV5-4
CASTEAGRGETQYF,TGTGCCAGCACCGAAGCAGGGAGGGGAGAGACCCAGTACTTC,-,TRBJ2-5,TRBD2,TRBV2
CASSGQGLNYGYTF,TGTGCCAGCAGTGGACAGGGGTTGAACTATGGCTACACCTTC,-,TRBJ1-2,TRBD1,TRBV25-1
CASSQGTSGGTQYF,TGTGCCAGCAGCCAAGGGACTAGCGGGGGAACCCAGTACTTC,-,TRBJ2-5,TRBD2,TRBV3-1/TRBV3-2
CASSQAPPGEGVGSPLHF,TGTGCCAGCAGCCAAGCGCCCCCAGGGGAAGGAGTTGGCTCACCCCTCCACTTT,-,TRBJ1-6,-,TRBV3-1/TRBV3-2
CAISERVFRDRSYGYTF,TGTGCCATCAGTGAGCGGGTTTTCCGGGACAGAAGCTATGGCTACACCTTC,-,TRBJ1-2,TRBD1,TRBV10-3
CASSLRDRLDEAFF,TGTGCCAGCAGCTTGAGAGACAGGTTGGATGAAGCTTTCTTT,-,TRBJ1-1,-,TRBV5-8
CASSPSRGLNTEAFF,TGCGCCAGCAGCCCATCAAGGGGGTTGAACACTGAAGCTTTCTTT,-,TRBJ1-1,-,TRBV4-1
CASSLAGAGEKLFF,TGTGCCAGCAGCTTAGCAGGGGCTGGAGAAAAACTGTTTTTT,-,TRBJ1-4,-,TRBV7-9
CASSLGTPNTGELFF,TGTGCCAGCAGCTTGGGGACACCGAACACCGGGGAGCTGTTTTTT,-,TRBJ2-2,-,TRBV7-3
CASSQSSGGPQETQYF,TGCGCCAGCAGCCAGAGTAGCGGGGGGCCCCAAGAGACCCAGTACTTC,few,TRBJ2-5,TRBD2,TRBV4-1
CASSQLQGSQPQHF,TGTGCCAGCAGCCAACTCCAGGGGAGTCAGCCCCAGCATTTT,-,TRBJ1-5,-,TRBV4-2
CASSPGTGSGYTF,TGTGCCAGCAGCCCCGGGACAGGGAGTGGCTACACCTTC,-,TRBJ1-2,TRBD1,TRBV3-1/TRBV3-2
CASSLGTLADTQYF,TGTGCCAGCAGCTTAGGGACACTCGCAGATACGCAGTATTTT,-,TRBJ2-3,-,TRBV11-2
CASCAGTENTEAFF,TGTGCCAGCTGTGCCGGGACAGAAAACACTGAAGCTTTCTTT,-,TRBJ1-1,TRBD1,TRBV2
CASSPWDRHSGNTIYF,TGCGCCAGCAGCCCCTGGGACAGGCACTCTGGAAACACCATATATTTT,few,TRBJ1-3,TRBD1,TRBV4-1